This T cell receptor beta chain was sequenced for a study of vaccination effects on CD4 cells after COVID-19. Worth noting for this clone: Antigen: not known.

The germline V gene has CDR1 SSHAT and CDR2 FNYEAQ (reference sequence). Trimming cost V 1 base and J 1 base, with 9 bases left between them. The CDR3 loop spans 15 amino acids. Peptide-pool stimulation followed by sequencing identified expanded antigen-specific CD4+ clonotypes in the ViraFEST assay. Isolating CD4+ T cells followed approximately ten days of culture. Two-dose vaccination with either BNT162b2 or mRNA-1273 was given to the participants. Roughly 1.9 million PBMC per well received 9 to 10 IU/ml IL-2 and around 11 ug/ml peptides in culture. Measured with immunoSEQ multiplex PCR; TCRdb has only the in-frame clones, and not every one. In the table there are roughly 70,000 clones, about 80% of which are singletons. Study outcomes and limitations: Marked contraction was observed in infection-induced and vaccine-induced clones late after vaccination. There were few convalescent patients in the study and no early post-infection timepoints.

This TCR was sampled from a human donor who received a COVID-19 vaccine. The sample here was CD4+ T cells from PBMCs cultured with HCoV-OC43 spike peptides, taken after COVID-19 vaccination. Subset meaning: HCoV-OC43 spike overlapping peptide pool stimulation. The chain links TRBV7-7 to TRBJ2-3, with a possible D match to TRBD1 (7 bases). The CDR3 is CASSLGRGGTDTQYF. The CDR3 DNA sequence: TGTGCCAGCAGCTTAGGCAGGGGGGGCACAGATACGCAGTATTTT.